This T cell receptor beta chain was recovered during a study of T cell changes during pregnancy in multiple sclerosis (dated by TCRdb to between 2018 and 2021). The study in broad terms: The study looked at changes in the T cell repertoire across pregnancy in women with multiple sclerosis.

To note about this clone: Its antigen remains unidentified. The sample holds no much larger clone one base away, and base qualities are not on file.

Here V drops 0 bases and J drops 5 bases, and the junction holds 7 bases not matched to any gene. From its cysteine to its phenylalanine, the CDR3 spans 16 amino acids. The retained sequence is limited to the CDR3, 48 bases, with the frame set at the first base. For CDR1 and CDR2, the germline V gene (reference sequence) lists MNHEY and SMNVEV. The protocol used for the library was the immunoSEQ multiplex PCR assay. TCRdb carries this immuneACCESS record with in-frame sequences only. Its versions omit some clonotypes, under half of them owing to an unresolved V gene in the studies checked, with the rest unexplained. The table for this sample lists about 97,000 clones; more than 85% of them were counted only once. The biggest ten clones account for over 2.5% of the sample.

The chain couples TRBV27 to TRBJ2-1, and 7 bases in between align with TRBD2. The receptor was isolated from a female donor with multiple sclerosis, enrolled in a pregnancy study. The sample was peripheral blood, taken in the second trimester of pregnancy. The nucleotide sequence reads as follows: TGTGCCAGCAGTTTATCCGGCGGGAGTTCTAACAATGAGCAGTTCTTC. Its protein reads: CASSLSGGSSNNEQFF.